These 15 T cell receptor beta chains share one sample of origin, sequenced in a study of cytomegalovirus exposure and HLA in healthy donors. It was with 60 Vbeta and 13 Jbeta primers that the PCR ran. Some clones are missing from TCRdb's copy, which holds only in-frame ones; the method was immunoSEQ multiplex PCR. The sample yields approximately 100,000 clones, around three fifths seen once. The sequenced sample consisted of PBMCs. The source of these receptors is a man aged 30-40 years in good health and CMV-seronegative.

The chain has TRBV6-4 and TRBJ2-1; perhaps TRBD2 as D (6 bases). V gave up 5 bases and J gave up 5 bases, with 10 bases separating them. Germline V gene lookup returns CDR1 MRHNA and CDR2 SNTAGT. The CDR3 is 13 residues long. This CDR3 reads CASSQLADNEQFF. DNA of the CDR3: TGTGCCAGCAGTCAACTAGCTGACAATGAGCAGTTCTTC.

This clone has only a few counts. The V call is TRBV7-3, the J call TRBJ2-3; 7 nucleotides align to TRBD2. J gave up 0 bases and V 2 bases, and 8 bases lay outside the gene matches. Germline CDR1 is SGHTA and CDR2 is FQGTGA. The CDR3 has 17 amino acids. The CDR3 reads CASSLGVWRGSTDTQYF. DNA of the CDR3: TGTGCCAGCAGCTTAGGAGTTTGGCGGGGGAGCACAGATACGCAGTATTTT. The full variable domain, rest sourced from reference TRBV7-3 and TRBJ2-3, is GAGVSQTPSNKVTEKGKYVELRCDPISGHTALYWYRQSLGQGPEFLIYFQGTGAADDSGLPNDRFFAVRPEGSVSTLKIQRTERGDSAVYLCASSLGVWRGSTDTQYFGPGTRLTVL.

This clone turned up a few times. The rearrangement uses TRBV4-2 and TRBJ1-4; D is perhaps TRBD1 (5 bases). From germline, CDR1 is LGHNA and CDR2 YNFKEQ. The V end was cut by 0 bases, the J end by 8 bases, with 13 bases between. The CDR3 has 15 amino acids. DNA for the CDR3: TGTGCCAGCAGCCAAGAAGGGGCCCTTAACGAAAAACTGTTTTTT. Its protein is CASSQEGALNEKLFF.

This clone was detected a few times. The chain is built from TRBV7-6 and TRBJ2-1; 8 bases fit TRBD1. The CDR3 loop spans 16 amino acids. The V segment lost 0 bases and the J segment 8 bases; nucleotides outside the gene matches: 9. Germline V lookup: CDR1 SGHVS, CDR2 FNYEAQ. CDR3 amino acids: CASSLAAGQVGDEQFF. In DNA, the CDR3 is TGTGCCAGCAGCTTAGCGGCGGGACAGGTTGGGGATGAGCAGTTCTTC.

This chain joins TRBV5-1 and TRBJ2-1; 7 positions agree with TRBD1. This CDR3 is built from 15 residues. V lost 0 bases, J lost 0 bases, and 0 bases stayed unmatched. CDR1 SGHRS and CDR2 YFSETQ come from the germline V gene. The CDR3 DNA sequence: TGCGCCAGCAGCTTGGGACAGGGCTCCTACAATGAGCAGTTCTTC. Its protein product is CASSLGQGSYNEQFF.

The chain employs TRBV18 and TRBJ2-7; a possible D gene is TRBD1 (5 bases). CDR3 length equals 16 residues. CDR1 is KGHSH and CDR2 is LQKENI in the germline V gene. V gave up 0 bases and J gave up 0 bases, with 12 bases separating them. The CDR3 coding sequence is TGTGCCAGCTCACCACCGGGCAGGGAATACTCCTACGAGCAGTACTTC. Protein sequence: CASSPPGREYSYEQYF.

The chain recombines TRBV10-3 with TRBJ1-4, with a tentative D call TRBD1 (5 bases). The CDR3 sequence is 16 residues long. V lost 8 bases, J lost 0 bases, and 16 bases lay in between. Germline lookup yields CDR1 ENHRY and CDR2 SYGVKD. The CDR3 DNA reads as TGTGCCATCGCCCTTGGGGCATTTGCAACTAATGAAAAACTGTTTTTT. Protein: CAIALGAFATNEKLFF.

The chain is built from TRBV11-2 and TRBJ1-6; D is uncertain. CDR1 and CDR2 from the germline V gene are SGHAT and FQNNGV. Trimming removed 5 bases at V and 9 bases at J, with 17 bases between. The length of the CDR3 is 15 residues. CDR3 sequence (DNA): TGTGCCAGCAGCCCCGCGGGCCCAGTGTCTTCACCCCTCCACTTT. Protein product: CASSPAGPVSSPLHF.

The V call is TRBV10-2, the J call TRBJ1-5; D not resolved. The CDR3 runs to 14 residues. V was clipped by 7 bases and J by 5 bases, with 15 bases between them. Germline loops: CDR1 WSHSY, CDR2 SAAADI. The CDR3 is CASNTDMIDQPQHF. As DNA, the CDR3 is TGCGCCAGCAATACCGACATGATAGATCAGCCCCAGCATTTT.

The CDR3 DNA reads as TGCAGCGGTAGACTAGCAACCAACACCGGGGAGCTGTTTTTT. This translates into CSGRLATNTGELFF. The genes are TRBV29-1 and TRBJ2-2; the match to TRBD2 covers 7 bases. The junction had 7 bases not matched to a gene; V was cut back by 7 bases and J by 2 bases. The CDR3 consists of 14 residues. The germline V gene has CDR1 SQVTM and CDR2 ANQGSEA.

This clone was observed a handful of times. The chain has TRBV5-1 and TRBJ2-5, with D possibly TRBD2 on 6 matching bases. CDR1 is SGHRS, CDR2 YFSETQ, per germline. Trimming pared 4 bases from V and 9 bases from J, leaving 19 bases between. This CDR3 has 14 residues. The CDR3: CASSPKTLGGAQYF. In nucleotides, the CDR3 is TGCGCCAGCAGCCCGAAGACTCTCGGCGGGGCCCAGTACTTC.

J is TRBJ2-1 and V is TRBV9, with 8 nucleotides matching TRBD2. The length of the CDR3 is 16 residues. Trimming at V came to 3 bases and at J to 2 bases, leaving 7 bases not matched to a gene. Germline assignment: CDR1 SGDLS and CDR2 YYNGEE. CDR3 loop: CASSGGSSGAYNEQFF. The DNA of the CDR3 is TGTGCCAGCAGCGGGGGGAGTAGCGGGGCCTACAATGAGCAGTTCTTC.

This CDR3 reads CASSLLSGSQETQYF. Written as DNA, the CDR3 is TGTGCCAGCAGCCTCTTAAGCGGGAGCCAAGAGACCCAGTACTTC. The V call is TRBV11-3, the J call TRBJ2-5, with TRBD2 matching over 8 bases. Germline CDR1 SGHNT, CDR2 YENEEA. V lost 5 bases and J lost 1; bases outside the gene matches: 6. The CDR3 totals 15 residues.

This rearrangement joins TRBV14 to TRBJ1-4; the D gene is possibly TRBD1 (6 bases). The CDR3 spans 17 residues. Trimming removed 0 bases at V and 5 bases at J, with 16 bases between. CDR1 and CDR2 from the germline V gene are SGHDN and FVKESK. CDR3 sequence: CASSQEYPGATNEKLFF. The CDR3 DNA sequence: TGTGCCAGCAGCCAAGAATACCCAGGGGCGACAAATGAAAAACTGTTTTTT.

This clone was detected a few times. The chain recombines TRBV19 with TRBJ2-7; D gene uncertain. This CDR3 has 13 amino acids. Trimming shortened V by 1 base and J by 3 bases, and 7 bases separated the two germline ends. CDR1 is LNHDA and CDR2 is SQIVND in the germline V gene (reference sequence). The CDR3 protein is CASSIVPSYEQYF. The DNA of the CDR3 is TGTGCCAGTAGTATAGTACCGAGCTACGAGCAGTACTTC.